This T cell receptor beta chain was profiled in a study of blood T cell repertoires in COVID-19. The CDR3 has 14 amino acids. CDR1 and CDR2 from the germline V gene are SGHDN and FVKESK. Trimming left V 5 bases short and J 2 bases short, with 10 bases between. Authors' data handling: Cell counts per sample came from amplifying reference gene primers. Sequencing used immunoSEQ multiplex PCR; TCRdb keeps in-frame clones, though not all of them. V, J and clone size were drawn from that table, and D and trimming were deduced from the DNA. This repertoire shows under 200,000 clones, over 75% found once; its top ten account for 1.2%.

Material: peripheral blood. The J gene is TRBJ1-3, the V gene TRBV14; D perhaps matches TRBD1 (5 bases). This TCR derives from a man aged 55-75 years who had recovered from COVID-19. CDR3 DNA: TGTGCCAGCAGCGCCGTCAGGGCTGGAAACACCATATATTTT. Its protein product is CASSAVRAGNTIYF.